Each of the 23 T cell receptor beta chains below was sequenced from the same sample in a study of shared clonotypes between healthy human individuals. Libraries were prepared by immunoSEQ multiplex PCR; TCRdb keeps only in-frame clonotypes and omits some of them. Of 2 million to 2.5 million clones in the sample, about 92% were seen once. Sequenced input: naive CD4+ T cells from PBMCs. The subset: CD45RA+ positively selected. These receptors all stem from a man between 18 and 29 years old in good health. Some clones in this sample may be carry-over from other donors' samples.

The chain has TRBV5-5 and TRBJ2-1; 7 nucleotides match TRBD1. Germline-derived CDR1 and CDR2 are SGHKS and YYEKEE (reference sequence). The CDR3 loop spans 14 amino acids. V gave up 4 bases and J gave up 7 bases; unmatched junction bases: 8. CDR3 in amino acids: CASSAADRVNEQFF. The CDR3 DNA reads TGTGCCAGCAGCGCGGCCGACAGGGTAAATGAGCAGTTCTTC.

The chain joins TRBV4-3 to TRBJ2-3; 12 nucleotides agree with TRBD2. CDR1 is LGHNA and CDR2 is YSLEER in the germline V gene. V was pared by 1 base and J by 4 bases, with 9 bases of the junction left unmatched. CDR3 length equals 18 residues. The CDR3 DNA is TGCGCCAGCAGCCAAGTAGTTCTAGCGGGAGGGCGGGCAGATACGCAGTATTTT. Its translation: CASSQVVLAGGRADTQYF.

This rearrangement joins TRBV20-1 to TRBJ2-5; no firm D call. Deletions cut 2 bases from V and 5 bases from J, with 6 bases between. Germline CDR1 and CDR2: DFQATT and SNEGSKA (reference sequence). This CDR3 has 11 residues. The CDR3 nucleotides are TGCAGTGCTAGAATGTATGAGACCCAGTACTTC. Translating it yields CSARMYETQYF.

V and J are TRBV5-4 and TRBJ2-1; TRBD2 matches 7 bases. Germline CDR1 and CDR2: SGHNT and YYREEE (reference sequence). CDR3 length equals 16 residues. The V and J ends lost 8 bases and 0 bases, in that order; junction bases with no gene match: 11. Here the CDR3 DNA reads TGTGCCAGTACAAACGGGGGGTCCGGCTCCTACAATGAGCAGTTCTTC. Protein product: CASTNGGSGSYNEQFF.

The sample holds one count of this clone. This chain joins TRBV14 and TRBJ2-1; D ambiguous. The CDR3 consists of 17 residues. The germline V and J ends were trimmed by 1 base and 0 bases, with 13 bases remaining between them. In germline, CDR1 is SGHDN, CDR2 FVKESK. The CDR3 sequence is CASSQGLHSRSYNEQFF. CDR3 DNA sequence: TGTGCCAGCAGCCAAGGATTACATAGCCGCTCCTACAATGAGCAGTTCTTC.

The chain couples TRBV9 to TRBJ2-1, with D possibly TRBD2 on 6 matching bases. V was trimmed by 2 bases and J by 1 base, leaving 10 bases between them. CDR3 length: 15 residues. The germline V gene has CDR1 SGDLS and CDR2 YYNGEE. CDR3 DNA sequence: TGTGCCAGCAGCGTTTACGCGGGGTCCTACAATGAGCAGTTCTTC. Translation: CASSVYAGSYNEQFF.

This clone was recorded only once. The chain joins TRBV28 to TRBJ2-5; D might be TRBD2 (5 bases). The last part of the DNA fits TRBJ2-7 better; the J call may be wrong. Germline V lookup: CDR1 MDHEN, CDR2 SYDVKM. CDR3 size: 14 residues. CDR3 nucleotides: TGTGCCAGCAGTGGGTCGCGGGTCTCCTACGAGCAGTACTTC. It is translated as CASSGSRVSYEQYF.

The chain combines TRBV27 with TRBJ1-2; possible D gene TRBD1, 5 bases. V was cut by 3 bases and J by 7 bases, with 15 bases left in between. Germline V gene lookup returns CDR1 MNHEY and CDR2 SMNVEV (reference sequence). This CDR3 comprises 14 residues. The CDR3 DNA is TGTGCCAGCAGTTTCCTCGCCGGGGCAGGTGGCTACACCTTC. This encodes CASSFLAGAGGYTF.

The chain uses TRBV7-2 and TRBJ1-5, with D possibly matching TRBD1 (6 bases). This CDR3 comprises 17 residues. V was pared by 5 bases and J by 0 bases, with 17 bases between. Germline values: CDR1 SGHTA, CDR2 FQGNSA. The chain's CDR3 is CASSLLTGDYSNQPQHF. CDR3 bases: TGTGCCAGCAGCCTCTTGACAGGTGACTATAGCAATCAGCCCCAGCATTTT.

V usage is TRBV6-5 and J usage is TRBJ2-7; tentative D call: TRBD1 (5 bases). Trimming took 5 bases from V and 2 from J, leaving 13 bases between them. The CDR3 has 14 residues. Germline V gene lookup returns CDR1 MNHEY and CDR2 SVGAGI. The CDR3 loop reads CASSIQGSPYEQYF. The CDR3 DNA reads TGTGCCAGCAGTATTCAGGGATCGCCCTACGAGCAGTACTTC.

The chain is built from TRBV11-1 and TRBJ1-4; D is ambiguous. Deletions cut 0 bases from V and 5 bases from J, with 10 bases between. This CDR3 has 15 amino acids. Germline CDR1 and CDR2: SGHAT and FQDESV (reference sequence). In nucleotides, the CDR3 is TGTGCCAGCAGCTTAGCGTCGCAGAAGAATGAAAAACTGTTTTTT. Its translation: CASSLASQKNEKLFF.

The chain has TRBV4-1 and TRBJ2-4; 8 bases line up with TRBD1. The CDR3 consists of 18 residues. From germline, CDR1 is MGHRA and CDR2 YSYEKL. Losses at the gene ends were 0 bases for V and 0 bases for J; bases not matched to a gene: 7. The CDR3 loop reads CASSQDWGQVIAKNIQYF. CDR3 nucleotides: TGCGCCAGCAGCCAAGATTGGGGACAGGTCATAGCCAAAAACATTCAGTACTTC.

The CDR3, as DNA: TGTGCCAGTGGACTCCTAGCGGGAGAGGGGACCCAGTACTTC. Translating gives CASGLLAGEGTQYF. The chain combines TRBV2 with TRBJ2-5, with 10 bases matching TRBD2. Trimming cost V 9 bases and J 7 bases; bases outside gene matches: 11. The length of the CDR3 is 14 residues. Per the germline V gene, CDR1 is SNHLY and CDR2 is FYNNEI.

The chain links TRBV28 to TRBJ2-7; TRBD2 aligns across 10 bases. The V segment lost 6 bases and the J segment 9 bases; nucleotides outside the gene matches: 11. From germline, CDR1 is MDHEN and CDR2 SYDVKM. This CDR3 has 14 amino acids. The CDR3 sequence: CASSSSGGLVRQYF. The DNA for the CDR3 is TGTGCCAGCAGCTCTAGCGGGGGTCTGGTTCGGCAGTACTTC. The full variable domain, its missing parts supplied by reference TRBV28 and TRBJ2-7, is DVKVTQSSRYLVKRTGEKVFLECVQDMDHENMFWYRQDPGLGLRLIYFSYDVKMKEKGDIPEGYSVSREKKERFSLILESASTNQTSMYLCASSSSGGLVRQYFGPGTRLTVT.

The chain joins TRBV30 to TRBJ2-3; 8 nucleotides line up with TRBD2. V was clipped by 2 bases and J by 4 bases; unmatched bases: 8. Germline CDR1 and CDR2: GTSNPN and SVGIG (reference sequence). The length of the CDR3 is 15 residues. CDR3 sequence (DNA): TGTGCCTGGAGTCCCAGCGGGAGTAGGGCAGATACGCAGTATTTT. This translates into CAWSPSGSRADTQYF.

The chain is built from TRBV7-2 and TRBJ2-7, with a possible D match to TRBD2 (6 bases). This CDR3 contains 13 residues. CDR1 and CDR2 (germline): SGHTA, FQGNSA. V was clipped by 6 bases and J by 1 base, with 10 bases between them. Written as DNA, the CDR3 is TGTGCCAGCAGGGGACTCTCGTCCTACGAGCAGTACTTC. Protein sequence: CASRGLSSYEQYF.

The chain combines TRBV6-5 with TRBJ1-2; 8 bases line up with TRBD1. From germline, CDR1 is MNHEY and CDR2 SVGAGI. Trimming at V came to 6 bases and at J to 4 bases, leaving 10 bases not matched to a gene. This CDR3 has 15 amino acids. The CDR3 DNA sequence: TGTGCCAGCAGGTCACGGACAGGGATCTTCTATGGCTACACCTTC. Its protein is CASRSRTGIFYGYTF.

V and J are TRBV11-3 and TRBJ2-3; 7 nucleotides align to TRBD1. This CDR3 comprises 16 residues. V lost 1 base to trimming and J lost 5 bases; unmatched junction nucleotides: 9. CDR1 is SGHNT and CDR2 is YENEEA in the germline V gene. The CDR3 here is CASSLGGGFGLDTQYF. The CDR3 nucleotides are TGTGCCAGCAGCTTAGGAGGGGGCTTCGGGTTAGATACGCAGTATTTT.

The chain uses TRBV2 and TRBJ2-3, with no clear D. V lost 7 bases and J 6 bases, leaving 20 bases between the germline ends. This CDR3 has 15 residues. CDR1 and CDR2 (germline): SNHLY, FYNNEI. CDR3 amino acids: CASNKRSRDTDTQYF. DNA of the CDR3: TGTGCCAGCAATAAACGGTCGAGAGATACTGATACGCAGTATTTT.

The chain uses TRBV5-1 and TRBJ2-5, with 11 bases matching TRBD2. The junction had 5 bases not matched to a gene; V was cut back by 0 bases and J by 7 bases. This CDR3 is built from 15 residues. The germline V gene has CDR1 SGHRS and CDR2 YFSETQ. Written as DNA, the CDR3 is TGCGCCAGCAGCTTGGTTAGCGGGAGGGCCGGGACCCAGTACTTC. Its translation: CASSLVSGRAGTQYF.

The CDR3 bases are TGTGCCAGCAGCCCTACTAGCGGGAGGTCAGATACGCAGTATTTT. Translating it yields CASSPTSGRSDTQYF. The V and J genes are TRBV7-2 and TRBJ2-3, with 12 positions matching TRBD2. The trim removed 5 bases at V and 4 bases at J, leaving 4 bases unmatched. CDR1 is SGHTA, CDR2 FQGNSA, per germline. The CDR3 runs to 15 residues. The complete variable domain, with remaining parts taken from reference TRBV7-2 and TRBJ2-3, reads GAGVSQSPSNKVTEKGKDVELRCDPISGHTALYWYRQSLGQGLEFLIYFQGNSAPDKSGLPSDRFSAERTGGSVSTLTIQRTQQEDSAVYLCASSPTSGRSDTQYFGPGTRLTVL.

This rearrangement joins TRBV5-4 to TRBJ2-1; 7 nucleotides align to TRBD2. Germline assignment: CDR1 SGHNT and CDR2 YYREEE (reference sequence). Trimming took 4 bases from V and 5 from J; bases not matched to a gene: 3. This CDR3 is 13 amino acids long. CDR3 residues: CASSQTSNNEQFF. The CDR3 region has the DNA TGTGCCAGCAGCCAGACTAGCAACAATGAGCAGTTCTTC.

The rearrangement uses TRBV7-9 and TRBJ2-2; 8 bases are shared with TRBD2. CDR3 length equals 16 residues. V lost 5 bases and J lost 3; bases outside the gene matches: 8. CDR1 SEHNR and CDR2 FQNEAQ come from the germline V gene (reference sequence). In nucleotides, the CDR3 is TGTGCCAGCAGCCCGGGAGGGTCCAGATACACCGGGGAGCTGTTTTTT. This translates into CASSPGGSRYTGELFF.